What follows are 23 T cell receptor beta chains derived from one specimen sequenced in a study of tumor-infiltrating lymphocytes in primary liver carcinoma (dated by TCRdb to 2017 to 2019). TCRdb records Illumina HiSeq 2500 as the sequencer. Starting from around 500 ng total RNA, TCRbeta-specific cDNA was produced by reverse transcription with a constant-region primer and ProtoScript II reverse transcriptase. Three nested multiplex PCR rounds, following a slightly modified ARM-PCR procedure, were used to build the TCRbeta libraries. Each of the first two PCR rounds ran for nine to ten cycles and used multiplex TRBV1-TRBV30 forward primers together with a Cbeta reverse primer. The public sequencing data were trimmed at Q25 with fastp and processed into clonotypes with MiXCR by TCRdb, which kept only in-frame beta chains. Merged by CDR3 protein, the rows form single entries marked with the most common genes and DNA. Present in this sample are 190,000 or so distinct CDR3 sequences, around three fifths of which were seen just once. Together, the top ten hold about 7.1% of the sample.

RNA from unsorted whole blood was extracted with TRIzol reagent, and germline DNA was obtained with the DNeasy Blood & Tissue kit. Material for sequencing was peripheral blood. The source is a woman aged 55-69 years with primary liver carcinoma and hepatitis B virus infection.

With respect to this clonotype: The missing conserved phenylalanine or tryptophan at the end of this CDR3 makes a read error likely. The DNA is left out, because the CDR3 cannot be placed on it with certainty; the CDR3 is given as TCRdb lists it. The V call is TRBV11-2, the J call TRBJ2-1; the D call in the table, TRBD2, was not verified against the DNA. Germline CDR1 is SGHAT and CDR2 is FQNNGV. The CDR3 has 15 residues if both end residues are counted. The CDR3 here is CASSSQTVAGGLRFV.

The chain combines TRBV14 with TRBJ2-1; TRBD2 aligns across 7 bases. The ends lost 0 bases at V and 2 bases at J; junction bases unmatched: 7. This CDR3 is built from 17 residues. Germline lookup yields CDR1 SGHDN and CDR2 FVKESK. CDR3 sequence: CASSQDSRAGPYNEQFF. The CDR3 DNA follows: TGTGCCAGCAGCCAAGATTCACGAGCGGGGCCCTACAATGAGCAGTTCTTC.

The chain carries TRBV7-9 and TRBJ1-3; no definite D call. Germline values: CDR1 SEHNR, CDR2 FQNEAQ (reference sequence). The CDR3 sequence is 12 residues long. Between the trimmed V and J ends, which lost 6 bases and 7 bases, there was a span of 10 bases. The DNA of the CDR3 is TGTGCCAGCAGGGGCTCCTGTAACACCATATATTTT. Translated: CASRGSCNTIYF.

The rearrangement links TRBV7-3 to TRBJ2-3; D not certain. CDR1 and CDR2 from the germline V gene are SGHTA and FQGTGA. The CDR3 is 14 residues long. The ends were cut back, 5 bases at V and 2 bases at J, with 11 bases in the middle. Here the CDR3 reads CASSLNVYTDTQYF. CDR3 coding DNA: TGTGCCAGCAGCCTAAACGTATACACAGATACGCAGTATTTT.

With respect to this clonotype: This clone may be a read error of a much larger clone one base away. This chain connects TRBV5-1 to TRBJ2-7; 8 bases fit TRBD2. V shed 1 base and J 3 bases; nucleotides not matched to a gene: 9. This CDR3 has 16 amino acids. Germline loops: CDR1 SGHRS, CDR2 YFSETQ. The CDR3 region has the DNA TGCGCCAGCAGCTTGAACCTCGGGACTAGATACTACGAGCAGTACTTC. Translated: CASSLNLGTRYYEQYF. The full variable domain, completed using reference TRBV5-1 and TRBJ2-7, is KAGVTQTPRYLIKTRGQQVTLSCSPISGHRSVSWYQQTPGQGLQFLFEYFSETQRNKGNFPGRFSGRQFSNSRSEMNVSTLELGDSALYLCASSLNLGTRYYEQYFGPGTRLTVT.

This rearrangement joins TRBV20-1 to TRBJ2-5; D possibly matches TRBD1 or TRBD2 (5 bases each). The V end lost 1 base, the J end lost 5 bases, and 17 bases lay between the germline ends. Germline loops: CDR1 DFQATT, CDR2 SNEGSKA (reference sequence). The CDR3 has 15 residues. Written as DNA, the CDR3 is TGCAGTGCTAGAGCTATTTCTCGGGGCGCGGAGACCCAGTACTTC. Translation gives CSARAISRGAETQYF.

J is TRBJ2-3 and V is TRBV29-1; the match to TRBD2 covers 12 bases. CDR1 and CDR2 (germline): SQVTM, ANQGSEA. V trimming: 0 bases; J trimming: 4 bases; junction bases outside the gene matches: 8. CDR3 size: 17 residues. The CDR3 region has the DNA TGCAGCGTTGAAGATCTAGCGGGAGGGCGGGGCGCAGATACGCAGTATTTT. It codes for CSVEDLAGGRGADTQYF.

This clonotype has ten or more counts. The CDR3 loop is CASSEDRDSYEQYF. Here the CDR3 DNA reads TGCGCCAGCAGCGAGGACAGGGACTCCTACGAGCAGTACTTC. V is TRBV4-1 and J is TRBJ2-7, with 8 bases aligning to TRBD1. Losses at the gene ends were 5 bases for V and 0 bases for J; bases not matched to a gene: 3. Germline V gene lookup returns CDR1 MGHRA and CDR2 YSYEKL. The CDR3 consists of 14 residues.

This clonotype was counted many times. The genes are TRBV6-6 and TRBJ2-1; D tentatively reads TRBD1 or TRBD2 (5 bases each). The CDR3 length is 14 residues. CDR1 MNHNY and CDR2 SVGAGI come from the germline V gene (reference sequence). The V gene lost 5 bases and the J gene lost 0 bases, with 8 bases spanning the gap. For the CDR3, the DNA is TGTGCCAGCAGTCCCGGGACCTCCTACAATGAGCAGTTCTTC. As protein: CASSPGTSYNEQFF.

As to this clonotype: A read error is likely, as this CDR3 ends without the conserved phenylalanine or tryptophan. The chain is built from TRBV11-3 and TRBJ1-4, with no clear D. CDR1 is SGHNT, CDR2 YENEEA, per germline. This CDR3 comprises 14 residues. CDR3 in amino acids: CASSPRNGNKKLFS. In DNA form, the CDR3 reads TGTGCCAGCAGCCCGAGGAACGGTAATAAAAAACTGTTTTCT.

A remark on this clonotype: This clone may be a read error of a much larger clone one base away. The rearrangement uses TRBV6-1 and TRBJ1-2, with D unresolved. The germline V gene has CDR1 MNHNS and CDR2 SASEGT. This CDR3 contains 16 residues. The CDR3 sequence is CTSSEALNRHVYGYTF. The DNA of the CDR3 is TGTACCAGCAGTGAAGCGCTCAACAGACACGTCTATGGCTACACCTTC.

This clonotype occurred many times. This chain joins TRBV10-2 and TRBJ2-7, with D perhaps matching TRBD2 (6 bases). The CDR3 consists of 14 residues. In germline, CDR1 is WSHSY, CDR2 SAAADI. Trimming shortened V by 2 bases and J by 0 bases, and 8 bases separated the two germline ends. CDR3 in amino acids: CASSESGFSYEQYF. CDR3 nucleotide sequence: TGCGCCAGCAGTGAGAGCGGGTTCTCCTACGAGCAGTACTTC.

CDR3 sequence reads: CVIRLQGAETQYF. In DNA, the CDR3 is TGTGTCATCAGGCTACAGGGTGCGGAGACCCAGTACTTC. The rearrangement uses TRBV11-2 and TRBJ2-5; tentative D call: TRBD1 (6 bases). Germline loops: CDR1 SGHAT, CDR2 FQNNGV. The CDR3 spans 13 residues.

About this clonotype: No conserved phenylalanine or tryptophan is present at the end of the CDR3, so a read error is the likely explanation. The chain combines TRBV11-2 with TRBJ2-7, with 9 bases fitting TRBD1. The CDR3 is 15 residues long. From germline, CDR1 is SGHAT and CDR2 FQNNGV. V dropped 8 bases and J dropped 3; count of bases not matched to a gene: 11. The CDR3 region has the DNA TGTGCCAGCGGCTCATTCCGGGACAGGGTCTACGAGCAGTACTAC. Protein: CASGSFRDRVYEQYY.

This clonotype was counted at least ten times. Germline is not matched at one junction end, which may reflect a read error. The genes are TRBV5-5 and TRBJ1-2, with 7 bases fitting TRBD1. Germline loops: CDR1 SGHKS, CDR2 YYEKEE (reference sequence). The CDR3 contains 11 residues. The CDR3: CASSTTGNPFF. The CDR3 nucleotides read TGTGCCAGCAGCACGACAGGGAACCCCTTCTTC.

This clonotype has only a few counts. The CDR3 sequence: CASSLQGAGMADTQYF. In nucleotides, the CDR3 is TGTGCCAGCAGCTTACAGGGGGCAGGGATGGCAGATACGCAGTATTTT. This sequence joins TRBV7-9 and TRBJ2-3, with 8 bases identical to TRBD1. From germline, CDR1 is SEHNR and CDR2 FQNEAQ (reference sequence). V was pared by 2 bases and J by 4 bases, with 8 bases of the junction left unmatched. The CDR3 sequence is 16 residues long. The variable domain in full, with the rest retrieved from reference TRBV7-9 and TRBJ2-3, is DTGVSQNPRHKITKRGQNVTFRCDPISEHNRLYWYRQTLGQGPEFLTYFQNEAQLEKSRLLSDRFSAERPKGSFSTLEIQRTEQGDSAMYLCASSLQGAGMADTQYFGPGTRLTVL.

This clonotype has just one count. V usage is TRBV19 and J usage is TRBJ1-5; D is unresolved. The CDR3 runs 15 residues. CDR1 is LNHDA and CDR2 is SQIVND in the germline V gene (reference sequence). V shed 5 bases and J shed 6 bases, with 17 bases lying between them. The CDR3 sequence is CASSPSQQAGQPQHF. Here the CDR3 DNA reads TGTGCCAGTAGTCCTTCCCAGCAGGCCGGTCAGCCCCAGCATTTT.

Comment on this clonotype: One end of the junction varies from germline; a read error may be responsible. This rearrangement joins TRBV11-3 to TRBJ2-2; 13 nucleotides line up with TRBD2. The CDR3 has 18 residues. Germline lookup yields CDR1 SGHNT and CDR2 YENEEA. CDR3 sequence (DNA): TGTGCCAGCAGCGAAGCCGGGACTAGCGGGATAAACACAGGGGAGCTGGTTTTT. This codes for CASSEAGTSGINTGELVF.

This clonotype was observed at least ten times. The rearrangement joins TRBV5-5 to TRBJ2-1, with 12 bases aligning to TRBD2. The CDR3 contains 15 residues. V lost 0 bases and J lost 8; bases outside the gene matches: 3. The germline V gene encodes CDR1 SGHKS and CDR2 YYEKEE (reference sequence). CDR3: CASSLGLAGEYEQFF. Here the CDR3 DNA reads TGTGCCAGCAGCTTGGGACTAGCGGGAGAGTATGAGCAGTTCTTC.

The V and J genes are TRBV6-4 and TRBJ1-5; TRBD1 aligns across 8 bases. This CDR3 comprises 14 residues. Per germline, CDR1 MRHNA and CDR2 SNTAGT. V gave up 3 bases and J gave up 5 bases; unmatched junction bases: 3. The chain's CDR3 is CASSEAGGDQPQHF. The DNA of the CDR3 is TGTGCCAGCAGTGAGGCAGGGGGCGATCAGCCCCAGCATTTT.

This rearrangement joins TRBV19 to TRBJ1-5; perhaps TRBD1 as D (5 bases). The CDR3 extends over 13 amino acids. V was cut by 5 bases and J by 3 bases, with 8 bases left in between. Germline loops: CDR1 LNHDA, CDR2 SQIVND (reference sequence). CDR3 nucleotide sequence: TGTGCCAGTAGTCGGGGCTTCAATCAGCCCCAGCATTTT. It translates to CASSRGFNQPQHF.

This clonotype showed up many times. The V and J genes are TRBV11-2 and TRBJ2-7; TRBD1 agrees at 8 bases. V lost 5 bases, J lost 3 bases, and 18 bases stayed unmatched. The V gene's germline CDR1 is SGHAT and CDR2 FQNNGV. This CDR3 comprises 18 residues. In nucleotides, the CDR3 is TGTGCCAGCAGCCCCATTCGGAGGCAGCGTACAGGGGGCTACGAGCAGTACTTC. Protein: CASSPIRRQRTGGYEQYF.

The V and J genes are TRBV30 and TRBJ2-5; TRBD2 is a possible D gene (5 bases). This CDR3 spans 13 amino acids. The ends were cut back, 4 bases at V and 5 bases at J, with 14 bases in the middle. CDR1 is GTSNPN, CDR2 SVGIG, per germline (reference sequence). The CDR3 spells CAWNPLERETQYF. Written as DNA, the CDR3 is TGTGCCTGGAACCCACTCGAGCGGGAGACCCAGTACTTC.